This T cell receptor beta chain was recorded in a study of blood T cell repertoires in COVID-19. Allocation to cohorts depended on clinical history reported by the participants. The V gene's germline CDR1 is SGHRS and CDR2 YFSETQ. The germline V and J ends were trimmed by 2 bases and 4 bases, with 12 bases remaining between them. The CDR3 has 14 residues. Sequencing used immunoSEQ multiplex PCR; TCRdb keeps in-frame clones, though not all of them. The table has fewer than 400,000 clones, roughly 87% seen once; the top ten hold around 9%. The rearrangement joins TRBV5-1 to TRBJ2-5, with D tentatively TRBD2 (5 bases). This clonotype originated in a woman younger than 30 who had recovered from COVID-19. Sequenced material: PBMCs or T cells enriched from blood (not recorded which). The CDR3 sequence: CASSFDGISETQYF. For the CDR3, the DNA is TGCGCCAGCAGCTTCGACGGGATCTCAGAGACCCAGTACTTC.